This TCR beta chain is from a study of T cell responses to AZD1222 COVID-19 vaccine. General observations from the study: Increases in Spike-specific TCR breadth and depth were seen after two AZD1222 doses.

Libraries were prepared by immunoSEQ multiplex PCR; TCRdb keeps only in-frame clonotypes and omits some of them. Of some 99,000 clones in the sample, approximately 86% were seen once. The table lists this clone with a count of one. Its antigen is not known. V shed 6 bases, J shed 8 bases, and the junction held 7 bases outside the gene matches. Germline CDR1 reads MNHEY; CDR2 reads SMNVEV (reference sequence). The CDR3 runs to 15 residues. Specimen: peripheral blood, collected on day 0 of AZD1222 vaccination. This sequence was found in an adult in good health. The chain links TRBV27 to TRBJ1-6; 10 nucleotides align to TRBD1. The CDR3 DNA reads TGTGCCAGCAGCGCCGGACAGGGGGTTTATTCACCCCTCCACTTT. Protein sequence: CASSAGQGVYSPLHF.